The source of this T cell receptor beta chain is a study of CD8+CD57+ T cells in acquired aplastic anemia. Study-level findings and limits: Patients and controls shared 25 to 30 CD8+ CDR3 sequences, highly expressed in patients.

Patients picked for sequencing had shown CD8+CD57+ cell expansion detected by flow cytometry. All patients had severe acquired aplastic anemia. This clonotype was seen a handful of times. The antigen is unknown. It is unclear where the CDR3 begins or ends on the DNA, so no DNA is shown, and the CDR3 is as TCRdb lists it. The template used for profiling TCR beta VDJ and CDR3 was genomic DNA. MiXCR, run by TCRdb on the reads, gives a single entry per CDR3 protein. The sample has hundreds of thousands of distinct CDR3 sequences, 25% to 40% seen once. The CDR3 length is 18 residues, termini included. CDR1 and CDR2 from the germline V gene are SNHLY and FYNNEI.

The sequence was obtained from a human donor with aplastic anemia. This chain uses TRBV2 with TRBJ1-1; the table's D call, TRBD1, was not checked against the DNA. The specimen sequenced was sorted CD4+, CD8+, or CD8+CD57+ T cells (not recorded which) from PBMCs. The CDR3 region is CASSHPWGQGARSAEASF.